A selection of T cell receptor beta chains follows, all from one sample in a study of identical twins. TCRdb recomputed calls from the 5' RACE reads with MiXCR, one row per CDR3 protein. The table includes 1.5 million to 2 million distinct CDR3 sequences, about 32% detected once. The sequenced material came from cord blood. The receptors come from a newborn girl in good health. Each CDR3 is given with its conserved first and last residue. The D gene is left open where the match is weak. The size entry is marked missing in some rows and otherwise reads once, few, many or a size class.

j_call d_call v_call clone_size cdr3_nt cdr3_aa
TRBJ2-7 TRBD1 TRBV28 - TGTGCCAGCAGTGCACAGCCGGGACAGGGGGGCTACGAGCAGTACTTC CASSAQPGQGGYEQYF
TRBJ1-4 - TRBV15 - TGTGCCACCAGCAGAGATTTGGCGACGGGCGAAAAACTGTTTTTT CATSRDLATGEKLFF
TRBJ2-1 - TRBV27 - TGTGCCAGCAGTCCCCCGTTGCGGCACTACAATGAGCAGTTCTTC CASSPPLRHYNEQFF
TRBJ2-6 - TRBV27 many TGTGCCAGCAGTTTACAAGGGGCCAACGTCCTGACTTTC CASSLQGANVLTF
TRBJ2-1 TRBD2 TRBV12-3/TRBV12-4 - TGTGCCAGCAGTTTAAGGCGGGGGGGCCCCTACAATGAGCAGTTCTTC CASSLRRGGPYNEQFF
TRBJ1-5 - TRBV6-2/TRBV6-3 - TGTGCCAGCAGTCAGCTGGGGCAGCTACTCAATCAGCCCCAGCATTTT CASSQLGQLLNQPQHF
TRBJ2-2 TRBD2 TRBV5-6 - TGTGCCAGCAGCCTGGTAACTAGCGGTGGGATCACCGGGGAGCTGTTTTTT CASSLVTSGGITGELFF
TRBJ2-7 - TRBV5-1 - TGCGCCAGCAGGGGGGTGAGCTCCTACAATGAGCAGTACTTC CASRGVSSYNEQYF
TRBJ1-5 TRBD1 TRBV28 - TGTGCCAGCAGTTTATGGGACAGGGGGGATCAGCCCCAGCATTTT CASSLWDRGDQPQHF
TRBJ2-3 - TRBV12-3/TRBV12-4 - TGTGTCAGCAATCCCTTGGGAGGGGGTACGGATACGCAGTATTTT CVSNPLGGGTDTQYF
TRBJ2-3 - TRBV20-1 - TGCAGTGCTAGAGCGGGCTCCCGCACAGATACGCAGTATTTT CSARAGSRTDTQYF
TRBJ2-1 - TRBV3-1 few TGTGCCAGCAGCCTCCCCACCGGGACACGCCTCCCCAATGAGCAGTTCTTC CASSLPTGTRLPNEQFF
TRBJ1-5 - TRBV7-8 few TGTGCCAGCAGCTTAGCCGACAGGAGGGATCAGCCCCAGCATTTT CASSLADRRDQPQHF